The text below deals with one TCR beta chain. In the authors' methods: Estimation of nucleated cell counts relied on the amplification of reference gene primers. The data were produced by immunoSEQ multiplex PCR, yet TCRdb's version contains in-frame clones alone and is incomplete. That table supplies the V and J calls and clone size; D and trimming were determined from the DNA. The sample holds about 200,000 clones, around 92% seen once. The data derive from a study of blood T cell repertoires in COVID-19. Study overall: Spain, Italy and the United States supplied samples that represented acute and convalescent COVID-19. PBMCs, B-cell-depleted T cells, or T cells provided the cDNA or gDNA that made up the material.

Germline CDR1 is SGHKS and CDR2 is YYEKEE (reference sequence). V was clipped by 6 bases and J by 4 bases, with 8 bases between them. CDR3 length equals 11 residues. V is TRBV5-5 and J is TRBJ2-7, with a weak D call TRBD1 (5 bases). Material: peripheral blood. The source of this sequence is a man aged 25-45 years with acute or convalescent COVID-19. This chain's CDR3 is CASTPGYEQYF. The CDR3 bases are TGTGCCAGCACCCCAGGGTACGAGCAGTACTTC.